Reported below is one T cell receptor beta chain. The data derive from a study of blood T cell repertoires in COVID-19. About the study: Specimens from acute and convalescent COVID-19 originated in the United States, Italy and Spain.

In the original processing: Amplification from reference gene primers served as the basis for estimated nucleated cell counts. The table came from immunoSEQ multiplex PCR; TCRdb's copy has only in-frame clones and leaves some out. The V and J calls and clone size are taken from that table; D and trimming were inferred from the DNA. The sample records 20,000 to 25,000 clones, 80% being singletons. Germline V gene lookup returns CDR1 LNHNV and CDR2 YYDKDF (reference sequence). Losses at the gene ends were 2 bases for V and 4 bases for J; bases not matched to a gene: 4. This CDR3 has 16 amino acids. This receptor was taken from a man in his fifties or sixties with active COVID-19. Sequenced input: peripheral blood. The gene calls are TRBV15 and TRBJ2-3, with 12 bases fitting TRBD2. The CDR3 region is CATSRILAGGSDTQYF. The CDR3 coding sequence is TGTGCCACCAGCAGAATCCTAGCGGGAGGGTCAGATACGCAGTATTTT.